This T cell receptor beta chain was captured in a study of blood T cell repertoires in COVID-19. Study-wide context: Researchers got acute and convalescent COVID-19 samples from the United States, Italy and Spain. Sources were T cells, B-cell-depleted T cells, or PBMCs; the material itself was cDNA or gDNA.

In the authors' methods: Cell counts per sample came from amplifying reference gene primers. Libraries were prepared by immunoSEQ multiplex PCR; TCRdb keeps only in-frame clonotypes and omits some of them. That table is the source of V, J and clone size, and D and trimming were worked out from the DNA. There are some 120,000 clones in the sample; approximately 71% occur only once, and roughly 2% lies in the top ten. The CDR3 is 15 amino acids. Trimming removed 1 base at V and 1 base at J, with 10 bases between. The germline V gene has CDR1 LNHDA and CDR2 SQIVND (reference sequence). The origin of this receptor is a woman between 70 and 85 years old with acute or convalescent COVID-19. Input material: peripheral blood. The genes are TRBV19 and TRBJ2-5; D gene unclear. The CDR3 DNA reads TGTGCCAGTAGTATAGTTTGGGCTTTCCAAGAGACCCAGTACTTC. Translated: CASSIVWAFQETQYF.